Shown below are 21 T cell receptor beta chains from a single sample sequenced in a study of blood T cell repertoires in COVID-19. Clones were sequenced by immunoSEQ multiplex PCR, and TCRdb holds only the in-frame ones, with some missing. This sample has around 120,000 clones, with over 70% found just once. Material: peripheral blood. These receptors were taken from a man between 70 and 80 years old with acute or convalescent COVID-19.

This chain links TRBV5-1 with TRBJ1-6; D is ambiguous. Germline V gene lookup returns CDR1 SGHRS and CDR2 YFSETQ. The CDR3 extends over 13 amino acids. Trimming left V 0 bases short and J 10 bases short, with 8 bases between. CDR3 nucleotides: TGCGCCAGCAGCTTGGGGAGCAACTCACCCCTCCACTTT. It encodes CASSLGSNSPLHF.

The chain is built from TRBV19 and TRBJ1-6; tentatively, D is TRBD1 (6 bases). The V end lost 6 bases, the J end lost 7 bases, and 19 bases lay between the germline ends. The CDR3 runs to 16 residues. Germline V gene lookup returns CDR1 LNHDA and CDR2 SQIVND (reference sequence). CDR3 amino acids: CASSLMTGSSNSPLHF. The CDR3 bases are TGTGCCAGTAGCCTAATGACAGGATCCTCGAATTCACCCCTCCACTTT.

J is TRBJ1-2 and V is TRBV7-2; maybe TRBD1 (5 bases). This CDR3 region has 15 residues. Germline-derived CDR1 and CDR2 are SGHTA and FQGNSA. Between the trimmed V and J ends, which lost 5 bases and 7 bases, there was a span of 20 bases. The CDR3 protein is CASSPIGQGLFGYTF. CDR3 nucleotide sequence: TGTGCCAGCAGCCCCATCGGCCAGGGCCTTTTTGGCTACACCTTC.

This chain's CDR3 is CASAQTGWGTEAFF. Written as DNA, the CDR3 is TGTGCCAGTGCTCAGACAGGGTGGGGCACTGAAGCTTTCTTT. The chain joins TRBV6-4 to TRBJ1-1, with 7 bases matching TRBD1. J was trimmed by 4 bases and V by 9 bases; bases with no gene match: 11. The CDR3 consists of 14 residues. CDR1 is MRHNA and CDR2 is SNTAGT in the germline V gene.

J is TRBJ2-7 and V is TRBV13; weak D call: TRBD2 (6 bases). The germline gives CDR1 PRHDT, CDR2 FYEKMQ (reference sequence). Trimming stripped 4 bases from V and 3 bases from J, with 10 bases between. The CDR3 covers 13 residues. The chain's CDR3 is CASSSGRGYEQYF. The CDR3 DNA sequence: TGTGCCAGCAGCTCTGGGCGGGGCTACGAGCAGTACTTC.

The chain combines TRBV5-1 with TRBJ2-7, with 7 bases that match TRBD1. V shed 4 bases and J 2 bases; nucleotides not matched to a gene: 3. CDR3 size: 13 residues. From germline, CDR1 is SGHRS and CDR2 YFSETQ. CDR3 region: CASSIDRAYEQYF. The DNA for the CDR3 is TGCGCCAGCAGCATAGACAGGGCCTACGAGCAGTACTTC.

The chain combines TRBV6-5 with TRBJ2-2; D not resolved. Germline V gene data show CDR1 as MNHEY and CDR2 as SVGAGI. The CDR3 sequence is 13 residues long. V lost 6 bases and J 8 bases, leaving 13 bases between the germline ends. The CDR3 spells CASSRPLTGELFF. CDR3 in DNA: TGTGCCAGCAGCAGGCCCCTAACGGGGGAGCTGTTTTTT.

The chain has TRBV11-3 and TRBJ2-2, with no clear D. The CDR3 spans 12 residues. Germline-derived CDR1 and CDR2 are SGHNT and YENEEA. V was cut by 2 bases and J by 6 bases, with 4 bases left in between. The CDR3 DNA reads TGTGCCAGCAGCTTACCTTCCGGGGAGCTGTTTTTT. Amino acid sequence: CASSLPSGELFF.

Only one count was recorded for this clone. The chain has TRBV7-2 and TRBJ2-7; TRBD1 might be the D (5 bases). Germline-derived CDR1 and CDR2 are SGHTA and FQGNSA. This CDR3 is built from 14 residues. V lost 5 bases to trimming and J lost 3 bases, with 14 bases between them. The CDR3 loop reads CASSHTGQGYEQYF. As DNA, the CDR3 is TGTGCCAGCAGCCACACCGGGCAGGGCTACGAGCAGTACTTC.

This chain links TRBV7-2 with TRBJ2-1; 8 bases map to TRBD2. The V segment lost 4 bases and the J segment 4 bases; nucleotides outside the gene matches: 6. CDR3 size: 15 residues. Germline V lookup: CDR1 SGHTA, CDR2 FQGNSA. The CDR3, as DNA: TGTGCCAGCAGCTCCTCCGGGACTAGGTACAATGAGCAGTTCTTC. It specifies CASSSSGTRYNEQFF.

The chain couples TRBV11-3 to TRBJ2-3, with D hard to call. The V end lost 4 bases, the J end lost 2 bases, and 7 bases lay between the germline ends. Germline-derived CDR1 and CDR2 are SGHNT and YENEEA. CDR3 length equals 13 residues. The CDR3 region has the DNA TGTGCCAGCAGCTCCAGGTTCACAGATACGCAGTATTTT. Its protein product is CASSSRFTDTQYF.

The chain carries TRBV9 and TRBJ2-6, with a possible D match to TRBD1 (6 bases). Germline V gene lookup returns CDR1 SGDLS and CDR2 YYNGEE. The CDR3 spans 18 residues. Trimming took off 3 bases at V and 0 bases at J, with 16 bases between the two ends. The DNA of the CDR3 is TGTGCCAGCAGCGCCTCCGGGACATCCGTCTCTGGGGCCAACGTCCTGACTTTC. Protein product: CASSASGTSVSGANVLTF.

V and J are TRBV27 and TRBJ1-2, with D unclear. Trimming took 3 bases from V and 5 from J, leaving 16 bases between them. The CDR3 covers 15 residues. CDR1 is MNHEY and CDR2 is SMNVEV in the germline V gene (reference sequence). CDR3 coding DNA: TGTGCCAGCAGTTTCTCCCTCAGCACTATGTATGGCTACACCTTC. Amino acids: CASSFSLSTMYGYTF.

The V gene is TRBV7-2, the J gene TRBJ1-1, with D possibly TRBD1 on 5 matching bases. This CDR3 spans 15 amino acids. With 1 base removed from V and 3 bases from J, the gap between germline ends came to 12 bases. Germline V lookup: CDR1 SGHTA, CDR2 FQGNSA. Here the CDR3 DNA reads TGTGCCAGCAGCTTAGTCAGCGGGGGAGACACTGAAGCTTTCTTT. Protein product: CASSLVSGGDTEAFF.

This chain links TRBV6-2 or TRBV6-3 with TRBJ2-5; 14 bases are a match to TRBD2. This CDR3 is built from 16 residues. The V gene's germline CDR1 is MNHEY and CDR2 SVGEGT. V lost 5 bases, J lost 5 bases, and 7 bases stayed unmatched. In DNA form, the CDR3 reads TGTGCCAGCAGTCCAAGACTAGCGGGGGGGCCGGAGACCCAGTACTTC. Translated, it gives CASSPRLAGGPETQYF.

The V gene is TRBV18, the J gene TRBJ1-6; 9 positions match TRBD1. This CDR3 has 20 amino acids. Germline V lookup: CDR1 KGHSH, CDR2 LQKENI. Unmatched junction bases numbered 18, after V lost 2 bases and J lost 7 bases. The CDR3 bases are TGTGCCAGCTCACCAAAAAGAGGATTGGGGACAGGGTCGGAGAATTCACCCCTCCACTTT. Translation: CASSPKRGLGTGSENSPLHF.

This chain links TRBV7-9 with TRBJ2-7, with 8 bases aligning to TRBD1. The CDR3 sequence is 12 residues long. In germline, CDR1 is SEHNR, CDR2 FQNEAQ (reference sequence). J gave up 6 bases and V 7 bases, and 5 bases lay outside the gene matches. Here the CDR3 reads CASNRDRSEQYF. The CDR3 DNA reads as TGTGCCAGCAACCGGGACAGGAGCGAGCAGTACTTC.

This chain connects TRBV3-1 (or the pseudogene TRBV3-2) to TRBJ1-4; D is ambiguous. There are 14 residues in the CDR3. Trimming removed 3 bases from V and 8 bases from J, with 13 bases in between. Germline lookup yields CDR1 LGHDT and CDR2 YNNKEL (reference sequence). The CDR3 is CASSHSRTLEKLFF. The CDR3 region has the DNA TGTGCCAGCAGCCATTCCAGGACTTTGGAAAAACTGTTTTTT.

This sequence joins TRBV24-1 and TRBJ2-2, with D maybe TRBD2 (5 bases). The CDR3 consists of 15 residues. Germline lookup yields CDR1 KGHDR and CDR2 SFDVKD. Trimming took off 3 bases at V and 5 bases at J, with 12 bases between the two ends. The CDR3 region has the DNA TGTGCCACCAGTGATGCCGGGAAACTTACCGGGGAGCTGTTTTTT. Translated, it gives CATSDAGKLTGELFF.

There are a few counts of this clone. V gene TRBV19 combines with J gene TRBJ1-1; D is possibly TRBD1 (6 bases). V lost 11 bases and J 0 bases, leaving 19 bases between the germline ends. CDR1 is LNHDA and CDR2 is SQIVND in the germline V gene (reference sequence). The CDR3 has 15 amino acids. In DNA, the CDR3 is TGTGCCGTGGGGGGGGCGTCCCTGATGAACACTGAAGCTTTCTTT. It translates to CAVGGASLMNTEAFF.

This sequence joins TRBV10-2 and TRBJ2-5; 11 bases fit TRBD2. CDR1 is WSHSY, CDR2 SAAADI, per germline. The V segment lost 2 bases and the J segment 3 bases; nucleotides outside the gene matches: 2. The CDR3 is 15 amino acids. The chain's CDR3 is CASSEPSGGKETQYF. CDR3 nucleotide sequence: TGCGCCAGCAGTGAGCCTAGCGGGGGGAAAGAGACCCAGTACTTC.